The 8 T cell receptor beta chains below all came from one sample that was sequenced in a study of regulatory T cells in long-lasting Graves disease listed by TCRdb under 2021. The method behind the library was multiplex PCR. TCRdb names Illumina HiSeq 4000 as the instrument used. TCR beta libraries were built with iRepertoire HTBI primers and Arm-PCR amplification of CDR3 regions. TCRdb applied fastp at Q25 and MiXCR to the public reads, then kept only in-frame beta chains. All rows with the same CDR3 protein become a single entry with the most common DNA and genes. A total of about 400,000 distinct CDR3 sequences appear in this sample, roughly 15% of them only once. The ten largest clones represent 20% of the sample. In light of the paper, this sample's time point label describes: newly diagnosed GD, antithyroid drugs for less than 3 months. RNA was extracted from PBMCs in TRIzol for both TCR sequencing and RNA sequencing.

A further study also used this sample, focusing on T cells in Graves' hyperthyroidism and ophthalmopathy.

The source was peripheral blood mononuclear cells (PBMCs), collected at new diagnosis, from a patient treated with antithyroid drugs. The receptors originated from a young woman with Graves disease. Donor details come from another sample of the same person, matched by shared clones.

The chain joins TRBV5-1 to TRBJ2-1; 8 bases line up with TRBD2. Germline CDR1 is SGHRS and CDR2 is YFSETQ. The CDR3 has 15 residues. V was pared by 2 bases and J by 3 bases, with 4 bases of the junction left unmatched. The CDR3 coding sequence is TGCGCCAGCAGCTTCCCGGGAGGGGGCTACAATGAGCAGTTCTTC. Amino acid sequence: CASSFPGGGYNEQFF.

This clonotype was recorded many times. The V call is TRBV29-1, the J call TRBJ2-3; possibly TRBD1 or TRBD2 for D (5 bases each). CDR1 is SQVTM and CDR2 is ANQGSEA in the germline V gene. V was cut by 4 bases and J by 1 base, with 15 bases left in between. The CDR3 is 15 residues long. The CDR3 loop is CSVGDGVVGTDTQYF. CDR3 DNA: TGCAGCGTTGGGGACGGAGTCGTTGGCACAGATACGCAGTATTTT.

In its sample, this clonotype was seen a few times. The chain combines TRBV19 with TRBJ1-5; TRBD1 matches at 9 bases. The CDR3 length is 15 residues. Per the germline V gene, CDR1 is LNHDA and CDR2 is SQIVND (reference sequence). Trimming removed 7 bases from V and 3 bases from J; junction bases left unmatched: 7. The CDR3 nucleotides are TGTGCCAGTACCGGGACAGGGTCAAACAATCAGCCCCAGCATTTT. This translates into CASTGTGSNNQPQHF. The full variable domain, its missing parts supplied by reference TRBV19 and TRBJ1-5, is DGGITQSPKYLFRKEGQNVTLSCEQNLNHDAMYWYRQDPGQGLRLIYYSQIVNDFQKGDIAEGYSVSREKKESFPLTVTSAQKNPTAFYLCASTGTGSNNQPQHFGDGTRLSIL.

This chain links TRBV30 with TRBJ1-1; TRBD1 matches 11 bases. The trim removed 2 bases at V and 0 bases at J, leaving 5 bases unmatched. This CDR3 comprises 16 residues. Germline V gives CDR1 GTSNPN, CDR2 SVGIG (reference sequence). This CDR3 reads CAWSNRDRGMNTEAFF. The CDR3 nucleotides are TGTGCCTGGAGTAACCGGGACAGGGGGATGAACACTGAAGCTTTCTTT.

This clonotype appeared many times. The chain joins TRBV30 to TRBJ1-6; D not resolved. Trimming stripped 1 base from V and 2 bases from J, with 6 bases between. The V gene's germline CDR1 is GTSNPN and CDR2 SVGIG (reference sequence). The CDR3 consists of 14 residues. The DNA for the CDR3 is TGTGCCTGGAGTGATAGGGCCTATAATTCACCCCTCCACTTT. It translates to CAWSDRAYNSPLHF. The whole variable domain, filled in from reference TRBV30 and TRBJ1-6, reads SQTIHQWPATLVQPVGSPLSLECTVEGTSNPNLYWYRQAAGRGLQLLFYSVGIGQISSEVPQNLSASRPQDRQFILSSKKLLLSDSGFYLCAWSDRAYNSPLHFGNGTRLTVT.

This CDR3 reads CASSLVGTGGAGNTIYF. CDR3 in DNA: TGTGCCAGCAGCTTAGTCGGGACAGGGGGAGCTGGAAACACCATATATTTT. The chain is built from TRBV7-9 and TRBJ1-3; 11 nucleotides align to TRBD1. The CDR3 has 17 amino acids. Trimming at V came to 1 base and at J to 2 bases, leaving 4 bases not matched to a gene. From germline, CDR1 is SEHNR and CDR2 FQNEAQ (reference sequence).

The table lists this clonotype with many counts. The chain joins TRBV6-2 or TRBV6-3 to TRBJ1-1; 7 positions agree with TRBD1. Germline V gene data show CDR1 as MNHEY and CDR2 as SVGEGT. The ends lost 7 bases at V and 1 base at J; junction bases unmatched: 9. The CDR3 is 15 residues long. The CDR3 reads CASTPMRTGNTEAFF. The CDR3 coding sequence is TGTGCCAGCACCCCCATGCGGACAGGGAACACTGAAGCTTTCTTT.

There are a few counts of this clonotype. The chain joins TRBV14 to TRBJ1-1, with D unresolved. The CDR3 is made up of 13 amino acids. Trimming shortened V by 0 bases and J by 5 bases, and 7 bases separated the two germline ends. CDR1 and CDR2 (germline): SGHDN, FVKESK. DNA of the CDR3: TGTGCCAGCAGCCAAGAATTCGGGACTGAAGCTTTCTTT. Its translation: CASSQEFGTEAFF.